This is a list of T cell receptor beta chains from one sample in a study of T cells in Graves' hyperthyroidism and ophthalmopathy. One entry per CDR3 protein results from TCRdb running MiXCR on the multiplex PCR reads. The data hold about 560,000 distinct CDR3 sequences, with approximately 15% observed a single time. Sequencing input: blood. The receptors derive from a young woman with Graves' hyperthyroidism. Both conserved end residues are part of each CDR3. Each record gives: CDR3 protein, CDR3 DNA, D gene, V gene, J gene, CDR3 length, clone size. A D gene is named only where the DNA matches it firmly. Some rows mark clone size as missing; the rest say once, few, many or name a class of expanded clone.

CDR3 protein: CASSEALAGTTYSEQYF
CDR3 DNA: TGTGCCAGCAGTGAAGCTCTAGCGGGGACCACCTATTCCGAGCAGTACTTC
D gene: TRBD2
V gene: TRBV2
J gene: TRBJ2-7
CDR3 length: 17
clone size: many

CDR3 protein: CASSLLAGPVFANTGELFF
CDR3 DNA: TGTGCCAGCAGTTTACTAGCGGGACCTGTATTCGCGAACACCGGGGAGCTGTTTTTT
D gene: TRBD2
V gene: TRBV12-3/TRBV12-4
J gene: TRBJ2-2
CDR3 length: 19
clone size: NA

CDR3 protein: CASSHTGTSGRAAGELFF
CDR3 DNA: TGCGCCAGCAGCCATACCGGGACTAGCGGGAGGGCCGCCGGGGAGCTGTTTTTT
D gene: TRBD2
V gene: TRBV4-1
J gene: TRBJ2-2
CDR3 length: 18
clone size: NA

CDR3 protein: CASRGTSGGYEQFF
CDR3 DNA: TGTGCCAGCAGGGGGACTAGCGGGGGCTATGAGCAGTTCTTC
D gene: TRBD2
V gene: TRBV12-3/TRBV12-4
J gene: TRBJ2-1
CDR3 length: 14
clone size: NA

CDR3 protein: CASSYGRGQETQYF
CDR3 DNA: TGTGCCAGCAGTTACGGGCGCGGCCAAGAGACCCAGTACTTC
D gene: NA
V gene: TRBV6-1
J gene: TRBJ2-5
CDR3 length: 14
clone size: few

CDR3 protein: CASSRQTSNQPQHF
CDR3 DNA: TGTGCCAGCAGTCGACAGACTAGCAATCAGCCCCAGCATTTT
D gene: NA
V gene: TRBV12-3/TRBV12-4
J gene: TRBJ1-5
CDR3 length: 14
clone size: many

CDR3 protein: CATSKRAGSNEQYF
CDR3 DNA: TGTGCCACCAGCAAAAGGGCGGGATCTAACGAGCAGTACTTC
D gene: NA
V gene: TRBV15
J gene: TRBJ2-7
CDR3 length: 14
clone size: NA

CDR3 protein: CAWSQAEKLFF
CDR3 DNA: TGTGCCTGGAGTCAAGCCGAAAAACTGTTTTTT
D gene: NA
V gene: TRBV30
J gene: TRBJ1-4
CDR3 length: 11
clone size: few

CDR3 protein: CASSTGDRGYEQYF
CDR3 DNA: TGTGCCAGCAGTACAGGGGACAGGGGTTACGAGCAGTACTTC
D gene: TRBD1
V gene: TRBV6-1
J gene: TRBJ2-7
CDR3 length: 14
clone size: NA

CDR3 protein: CASSRLAEAYNEQFF
CDR3 DNA: TGTGCCAGCTCAAGACTAGCAGAGGCCTACAATGAGCAGTTCTTC
D gene: TRBD2
V gene: TRBV18
J gene: TRBJ2-1
CDR3 length: 15
clone size: many

CDR3 protein: CASSLEALGRKTYEQYF
CDR3 DNA: TGTGCCAGCAGCTTAGAAGCCCTCGGGAGGAAGACCTACGAGCAGTACTTC
D gene: TRBD2
V gene: TRBV7-9
J gene: TRBJ2-7
CDR3 length: 17
clone size: many

CDR3 protein: CASSPISSGRGEQFF
CDR3 DNA: TGTGCCAGCAGTCCCATCTCCTCGGGTCGGGGTGAGCAGTTCTTC
D gene: NA
V gene: TRBV27
J gene: TRBJ2-1
CDR3 length: 15
clone size: many

CDR3 protein: CATSDSTDLSTDTQYF
CDR3 DNA: TGTGCCACCAGTGACTCGACGGATCTAAGCACAGATACGCAGTATTTT
D gene: NA
V gene: TRBV24-1
J gene: TRBJ2-3
CDR3 length: 16
clone size: many

CDR3 protein: CATSRAGRFNEKLFF
CDR3 DNA: TGTGCCACCAGCCGGGCCGGACGGTTTAATGAAAAACTGTTTTTT
D gene: NA
V gene: TRBV15
J gene: TRBJ1-4
CDR3 length: 15
clone size: NA

CDR3 protein: CASSPLRGSGSYNEQFF
CDR3 DNA: TGTGCCAGCAGCCCCCTGCGGGGGTCAGGCTCCTACAATGAGCAGTTCTTC
D gene: TRBD2
V gene: TRBV7-9
J gene: TRBJ2-1
CDR3 length: 17
clone size: NA

CDR3 protein: CAISPGHNYGYTF
CDR3 DNA: TGTGCCATCAGTCCGGGACACAATTATGGCTACACCTTC
D gene: NA
V gene: TRBV10-3
J gene: TRBJ1-2
CDR3 length: 13
clone size: many

CDR3 protein: CASSHGDREYQTQYF
CDR3 DNA: TGTGCCAGCAGCCATGGGGACAGGGAATATCAGACCCAGTACTTC
D gene: TRBD1
V gene: TRBV7-2
J gene: TRBJ2-5
CDR3 length: 15
clone size: few

CDR3 protein: CASSPSAGRVAGELLF
CDR3 DNA: TGTGCCAGCAGCCCCAGTGCCGGGAGGGTGGCCGGGGAGCTGTTGTTT
D gene: TRBD2
V gene: TRBV11-3
J gene: TRBJ2-2
CDR3 length: 16
clone size: NA

CDR3 protein: CASSTRTSGRSEEAANEQFF
CDR3 DNA: TGTGCCAGCAGCACCCGGACTAGCGGGAGGTCCGAGGAGGCCGCAAATGAGCAGTTCTTC
D gene: TRBD2
V gene: TRBV2
J gene: TRBJ2-1
CDR3 length: 20
clone size: many

CDR3 protein: CSVGEGGTTEAFF
CDR3 DNA: TGCAGCGTTGGGGAGGGGGGGACCACTGAAGCTTTCTTT
D gene: NA
V gene: TRBV29-1
J gene: TRBJ1-1
CDR3 length: 13
clone size: NA

CDR3 protein: CASSLHGTGAPDTQYF
CDR3 DNA: TGTGCCAGCAGCTTACACGGGACAGGGGCACCAGATACGCAGTATTTT
D gene: TRBD1
V gene: TRBV11-3
J gene: TRBJ2-3
CDR3 length: 16
clone size: many

CDR3 protein: CASSQERRRVYNEQFF
CDR3 DNA: TGTGCCAGCAGCCAGGAAAGGAGGCGGGTGTACAATGAGCAGTTCTTC
D gene: NA
V gene: TRBV3-1
J gene: TRBJ2-1
CDR3 length: 16
clone size: many

CDR3 protein: CASTRNTVAFF
CDR3 DNA: TGTGCCAGCACCCGGAACACTGTAGCTTTCTTT
D gene: NA
V gene: TRBV6-4
J gene: TRBJ1-1
CDR3 length: 11
clone size: NA

CDR3 protein: CASSDSFLGLDNEKLFF
CDR3 DNA: TGCGCCAGCAGTGACTCCTTTTTGGGCTTGGACAATGAAAAACTGTTTTTT
D gene: NA
V gene: TRBV10-2
J gene: TRBJ1-4
CDR3 length: 17
clone size: NA

CDR3 protein: CASSQGPTGGSETQYF
CDR3 DNA: TGCGCCAGCAGCCAAGGCCCGACAGGGGGTTCGGAGACCCAGTACTTC
D gene: TRBD1
V gene: TRBV4-1
J gene: TRBJ2-5
CDR3 length: 16
clone size: NA

CDR3 protein: CSATGGAGDTDTQYF
CDR3 DNA: TGCAGTGCTACAGGGGGCGCGGGGGACACAGATACGCAGTATTTT
D gene: NA
V gene: TRBV20-1
J gene: TRBJ2-3
CDR3 length: 15
clone size: many

CDR3 protein: CAISEAVASGNTIYF
CDR3 DNA: TGTGCCATCAGTGAGGCGGTTGCCTCTGGAAACACCATATATTTT
D gene: NA
V gene: TRBV10-3
J gene: TRBJ1-3
CDR3 length: 15
clone size: NA

CDR3 protein: CSVGQGAGNSEQYF
CDR3 DNA: TGCAGCGTTGGACAGGGGGCAGGGAATTCCGAGCAGTACTTC
D gene: TRBD1
V gene: TRBV29-1
J gene: TRBJ2-7
CDR3 length: 14
clone size: many

CDR3 protein: CASSASGPTEAFF
CDR3 DNA: TGTGCCAGCAGTGCCTCAGGTCCCACTGAAGCTTTCTTT
D gene: NA
V gene: TRBV27
J gene: TRBJ1-1
CDR3 length: 13
clone size: NA

CDR3 protein: CASSVGTEETQYF
CDR3 DNA: TGTGCCAGCAGCGTCGGGACGGAAGAGACCCAGTACTTC
D gene: NA
V gene: TRBV6-1
J gene: TRBJ2-5
CDR3 length: 13
clone size: many

CDR3 protein: CASRRDWGTEAFF
CDR3 DNA: TGCGCCAGCCGCAGGGATTGGGGGACTGAAGCTTTCTTT
D gene: NA
V gene: TRBV5-1
J gene: TRBJ1-1
CDR3 length: 13
clone size: few

CDR3 protein: CASSDSTGNTIYF
CDR3 DNA: TGTGCCAGCAGTGACTCAACTGGAAACACCATATATTTT
D gene: NA
V gene: TRBV12-3/TRBV12-4
J gene: TRBJ1-3
CDR3 length: 13
clone size: NA

CDR3 protein: CASSLDRSNTEAFF
CDR3 DNA: TGTGCCAGCAGCTTGGACAGGAGTAACACTGAAGCTTTCTTT
D gene: TRBD1
V gene: TRBV13
J gene: TRBJ1-1
CDR3 length: 14
clone size: NA

CDR3 protein: CSVEEWLQETQYF
CDR3 DNA: TGCAGCGTTGAAGAATGGCTTCAAGAGACCCAGTACTTC
D gene: NA
V gene: TRBV29-1
J gene: TRBJ2-5
CDR3 length: 13
clone size: NA

CDR3 protein: CASSMYSGSTYEQYF
CDR3 DNA: TGTGCCAGTAGTATGTACTCAGGATCAACCTACGAGCAGTACTTC
D gene: NA
V gene: TRBV19
J gene: TRBJ2-7
CDR3 length: 15
clone size: NA

CDR3 protein: CSARGPGQGDTGELFF
CDR3 DNA: TGCAGTGCTAGAGGACCGGGACAGGGGGACACCGGGGAGCTGTTTTTT
D gene: TRBD1
V gene: TRBV20-1
J gene: TRBJ2-2
CDR3 length: 16
clone size: NA

CDR3 protein: CASSLGGGPTYAFEQYF
CDR3 DNA: TGTGCCAGCAGCTTGGGCGGGGGGCCAACCTACGCCTTCGAGCAGTACTTC
D gene: TRBD2
V gene: TRBV7-8
J gene: TRBJ2-7
CDR3 length: 17
clone size: many

CDR3 protein: CAWSGSGGSQPQHF
CDR3 DNA: TGTGCCTGGAGCGGGTCAGGGGGCAGTCAGCCCCAGCATTTT
D gene: TRBD1
V gene: TRBV30
J gene: TRBJ1-5
CDR3 length: 14
clone size: NA

CDR3 protein: CSARPLNTGELFF
CDR3 DNA: TGCAGTGCTAGGCCCCTAAACACCGGGGAGCTGTTTTTT
D gene: NA
V gene: TRBV20-1
J gene: TRBJ2-2
CDR3 length: 13
clone size: NA

CDR3 protein: CASQVLRDRSGKAAFF
CDR3 DNA: TGTGCCAGCCAAGTTCTCCGAGACAGGTCCGGTAAGGCAGCTTTCTTT
D gene: NA
V gene: TRBV12-3/TRBV12-4
J gene: TRBJ1-1
CDR3 length: 16
clone size: many

CDR3 protein: CASSLVRLAEDYEQYF
CDR3 DNA: TGTGCCAGCAGCTTAGTTAGGCTAGCGGAAGACTACGAGCAGTACTTC
D gene: TRBD2
V gene: TRBV7-2
J gene: TRBJ2-7
CDR3 length: 16
clone size: many

CDR3 protein: CASSQTGGNEQFF
CDR3 DNA: TGTGCCAGCAGTCAGACAGGGGGCAATGAGCAGTTCTTC
D gene: TRBD1
V gene: TRBV3-1
J gene: TRBJ2-1
CDR3 length: 13
clone size: few

CDR3 protein: CASSLDSYSYEQYF
CDR3 DNA: TGTGCCAGCAGCTTAGACAGTTACTCCTACGAGCAGTACTTC
D gene: NA
V gene: TRBV11-2
J gene: TRBJ2-7
CDR3 length: 14
clone size: many

CDR3 protein: CASSRRDSADTQYF
CDR3 DNA: TGTGCCAGCAGCCGACGGGACAGCGCAGATACGCAGTATTTT
D gene: TRBD1
V gene: TRBV6-1
J gene: TRBJ2-3
CDR3 length: 14
clone size: NA

CDR3 protein: CASSSSDRGYGETQYF
CDR3 DNA: TGTGCCAGCAGCTCGTCGGACAGGGGGTATGGAGAGACCCAGTACTTC
D gene: TRBD1
V gene: TRBV7-8
J gene: TRBJ2-5
CDR3 length: 16
clone size: many

CDR3 protein: CASNTWTDTYEQYF
CDR3 DNA: TGTGCCAGCAACACCTGGACAGATACCTACGAGCAGTACTTC
D gene: NA
V gene: TRBV2
J gene: TRBJ2-7
CDR3 length: 14
clone size: many

CDR3 protein: CASSILAGSTDTQYF
CDR3 DNA: TGTGCCAGCAGCATCCTAGCGGGGTCCACAGATACGCAGTATTTT
D gene: TRBD2
V gene: TRBV14
J gene: TRBJ2-3
CDR3 length: 15
clone size: few

CDR3 protein: CASSPGQTLKAFF
CDR3 DNA: TGTGCCAGCAGCCCCGGTCAAACACTGAAAGCTTTCTTT
D gene: NA
V gene: TRBV11-2
J gene: TRBJ1-1
CDR3 length: 13
clone size: many

CDR3 protein: CASSVSQTRQPQHF
CDR3 DNA: TGTGCCAGCAGTGTATCCCAGACTCGACAGCCCCAGCATTTT
D gene: NA
V gene: TRBV2
J gene: TRBJ1-5
CDR3 length: 14
clone size: NA

CDR3 protein: CASSSLAGGRTDTQYF
CDR3 DNA: TGTGCCAGCAGTTCCCTAGCGGGAGGGCGCACAGATACGCAGTATTTT
D gene: TRBD2
V gene: TRBV28
J gene: TRBJ2-3
CDR3 length: 16
clone size: many

CDR3 protein: CASRGDRETQYF
CDR3 DNA: TGTGCCAGCAGGGGGGACAGAGAGACCCAGTACTTC
D gene: TRBD1
V gene: TRBV12-3/TRBV12-4
J gene: TRBJ2-5
CDR3 length: 12
clone size: many

CDR3 protein: CASSRTQEFYNEQFF
CDR3 DNA: TGTGCCAGTAGTAGGACGCAGGAATTCTACAATGAGCAGTTCTTC
D gene: NA
V gene: TRBV19
J gene: TRBJ2-1
CDR3 length: 15
clone size: many

CDR3 protein: CAGSSGRVEFF
CDR3 DNA: TGTGCCGGCTCTAGCGGGAGGGTCGAGTTCTTC
D gene: TRBD2
V gene: TRBV2
J gene: TRBJ2-1
CDR3 length: 11
clone size: NA

CDR3 protein: CASSPDLGESYGYTF
CDR3 DNA: TGTGCCAGCTCACCTGACCTAGGGGAGAGCTATGGCTACACCTTC
D gene: NA
V gene: TRBV25-1
J gene: TRBJ1-2
CDR3 length: 15
clone size: many

CDR3 protein: CASRDRELDTQYF
CDR3 DNA: TGTGCCAGCAGGGACAGGGAGTTGGATACGCAGTATTTT
D gene: TRBD1
V gene: TRBV7-9
J gene: TRBJ2-3
CDR3 length: 13
clone size: many

CDR3 protein: CASSYDSQPQHF
CDR3 DNA: TGTGCCAGCAGTTACGATTCTCAGCCCCAGCATTTT
D gene: NA
V gene: TRBV6-5
J gene: TRBJ1-5
CDR3 length: 12
clone size: NA

CDR3 protein: CASSLRRDSYEQYF
CDR3 DNA: TGTGCCAGCAGCTTAAGGCGGGACTCCTACGAGCAGTACTTC
D gene: NA
V gene: TRBV7-9
J gene: TRBJ2-7
CDR3 length: 14
clone size: many

CDR3 protein: CASSPQGAATNEKLFF
CDR3 DNA: TGTGCCAGCAGCCCCCAGGGGGCCGCAACTAATGAAAAACTGTTTTTT
D gene: TRBD1
V gene: TRBV11-2
J gene: TRBJ1-4
CDR3 length: 16
clone size: many

CDR3 protein: CASSLEGGTTEAFF
CDR3 DNA: TGCGCCAGCAGCTTGGAGGGGGGAACCACTGAAGCTTTCTTT
D gene: NA
V gene: TRBV5-1
J gene: TRBJ1-1
CDR3 length: 14
clone size: many

CDR3 protein: CASSLPSFNQPQHF
CDR3 DNA: TGTGCCAGCAGTCTTCCTTCGTTCAATCAGCCCCAGCATTTT
D gene: NA
V gene: TRBV6-2/TRBV6-3
J gene: TRBJ1-5
CDR3 length: 14
clone size: many